The clone carrying this T cell receptor (beta chain) was seen more than once but under ten times. Its antigen is currently unknown. Per the germline V gene, CDR1 is ENHRY and CDR2 is SYGVKD. After removal of 8 bases from V and 2 bases from J, the junction contained 4 bases not matched to a gene. The CDR3 totals 13 residues. These data belong to a study of blood T cells in healthy people across ages. The study, taken as a whole, reports: With age, beta diversity per million T cells declined roughly linearly, significantly by 40.

Each donor gave roughly 9.2 milliliters of peripheral blood. Samples each yielded at least 5.5 micrograms of total RNA. A second PCR, run for roughly 7 to 11 cycles, used a sample-barcoded 5' primer plus a J-beta primer mix. Through a template-switch adaptor with 12 random nucleotides, each cDNA molecule received a tag. Each CDR3 protein is one row after TCRdb ran MiXCR on the 5' RACE reads. The table has some 780,000 distinct CDR3 sequences, roughly three fifths seen once; the top ten hold about 26%. The sample taken for sequencing was blood. The origin of this receptor is a middle-aged man in good health. This chain links TRBV10-3 with TRBJ2-3; 7 bases fit TRBD2. The CDR3 region is CAIGAGFTDTQYF. CDR3 DNA sequence: TGTGCCATCGGAGCGGGATTCACAGATACGCAGTATTTT.